This is a list of T cell receptor beta chains from one sample in a study of T cells in Graves' hyperthyroidism and ophthalmopathy. TCRdb analysed the multiplex PCR reads with MiXCR anew, one entry per CDR3 protein. The profile covers 500,000 to 650,000 distinct CDR3 sequences, with about 46% appearing a single time and around two fifths taken by the ten largest. The sample was peripheral blood or thyroid tissue (not recorded which). These receptors all come from an adult woman with Graves' disease, either hyperthyroidism or ophthalmopathy (not recorded which). The conserved cysteine and the conserved F or W are not part of the CDR3 here.

J gene,V gene,CDR3 length,CDR3 protein
TRBJ2-5,TRBV19,13,ASREKGGYNQPQY
TRBJ1-1,TRBV7-8,13,ASSPHRGRNTEAF
TRBJ1-2,TRBV6-1,11,ASRTGLYYGYT
TRBJ1-5,TRBV20-1,14,SARRQGRGGNQPQH
TRBJ2-7,TRBV6-1,14,ASSRSPLLHPDEQY
TRBJ2-5,TRBV9,12,ASSVGDRPETQY
TRBJ1-5,TRBV6-1,14,ASRNSGGWGNQPQH
TRBJ1-2,TRBV4-1,12,ASSQGQLARGYT
TRBJ2-5,TRBV9,14,ASSVASGSYQETQY
TRBJ2-7,TRBV29-1,11,SVESGLSYEQY
TRBJ2-7,TRBV5-1,11,ASSLASGNEQY
TRBJ1-2,TRBV10-2,10,ATRVQWYGYT
TRBJ2-5,TRBV2,12,ASSRRAGAETQY
TRBJ2-5,TRBV20-1,13,SARDRTGGCETQY
TRBJ2-7,TRBV29-1,9,SVGTVYEQY
TRBJ1-4,TRBV7-9,12,ASSFFREDAKLF
TRBJ1-5,TRBV10-2,13,ASSEWTGVNQPQH
TRBJ2-7,TRBV10-3,15,AISAGDRGQPLYEQY
TRBJ2-6,TRBV5-1,13,ASSLGETGANVLT
TRBJ2-7,TRBV5-1,12,ASSSGLAGTGGY
TRBJ2-7,TRBV5-6,11,ASSSGTNFEQY
TRBJ1-4,TRBV20-1,8,SASDGKLF
TRBJ2-2,TRBV7-3,14,ASSLNPGAITGELF
TRBJ2-3,TRBV9,13,ASSVATGSEDTQY
TRBJ1-1,TRBV7-8,10,ASSRRDAEAF
TRBJ1-2,TRBV7-7,14,ASSLEGHRVLYGYT
TRBJ1-1,TRBV7-2,13,ASSLGTVANTEAF
TRBJ2-7,TRBV7-8,14,ASSESKGLIPGEQY
TRBJ1-2,TRBV28,10,ASSLTQRGYT
TRBJ1-5,TRBV12-3/TRBV12-4,12,ASSFGGLDQPQH
TRBJ2-7,TRBV29-1,12,SVTGTSGSYEQY
TRBJ2-5,TRBV7-8,13,ASSLGAGTRETQY
TRBJ1-1,TRBV14,14,ASSQATGAVNTEAF
TRBJ1-1,TRBV7-9,12,ASSLVGRLTEAF
TRBJ2-7,TRBV7-2,12,ASSPNRGGYEQY
TRBJ2-7,TRBV6-1,14,ASSESFFGTVYEQY
TRBJ1-1,TRBV20-1,11,SAKGQGTPEAF
TRBJ2-5,TRBV27,12,ASMPGQGVKTQY
TRBJ2-5,TRBV12-3/TRBV12-4,12,ASSPPGQEETQY
.,TRBV15,14,ATSSQLAGALYEQF
TRBJ2-2,TRBV7-9,11,ASSSTPTGELF
TRBJ2-7,TRBV7-9,10,ASSLAEYEQY
TRBJ1-4,TRBV2,12,ASRRPQANEKLF
TRBJ1-1,TRBV15,12,ATSSYRGNTEAF
TRBJ2-5,TRBV20-1,14,SASGTGRIYQETQY
TRBJ2-5,TRBV10-2,12,ASSEGPYEVTQY
TRBJ1-5,TRBV19,12,ASSMATGDRPQH
TRBJ1-5,TRBV6-6,9,ASRIDQPQH
TRBJ2-7,TRBV20-1,14,SARGVSGREHRAQY
TRBJ2-7,TRBV10-3,11,AISESTGVEQY
TRBJ1-2,TRBV19,15,ASSSGQGDAKNYGYT
TRBJ2-2,TRBV3-1,15,ASSPEGSLRNTGELF
TRBJ1-2,TRBV7-9,12,ASSWTSGTDGYT
TRBJ2-5,TRBV6-1,11,ASHTGSLETQY
TRBJ2-6,TRBV28,11,ASSLFRANVLT
TRBJ1-1,TRBV3-1,11,ASSHGSATEAF
TRBJ1-1,TRBV5-1,12,ASSTQQGNTEAF
TRBJ1-6,TRBV10-2,14,ASRRRGSPYNSPLH
TRBJ2-5,TRBV2,11,ASSSTYQETQY
TRBJ1-1,TRBV5-1,14,ASSWNRGWMNTEAF